The present TCR beta chain was sequenced within a study of T cells in Graves' hyperthyroidism and ophthalmopathy. V was clipped by 10 bases and J by 0 bases, with 3 bases between them. There are 10 residues in the CDR3. Germline V gene lookup returns CDR1 SGHTA and CDR2 FQGTGA. Amplified TCR beta CDR3 regions derived from RNA transcripts. Initially, a first-round RT-PCR of the TCR CDR3 employed the HTBI primer set. TCRdb independently ran MiXCR on the multiplex PCR reads; one entry per CDR3 protein. The sample consists of over 700,000 distinct CDR3 sequences, about 38% of them appearing once. J is TRBJ1-1 and V is TRBV7-3; unclear D gene. Sequencing was done on a sample of blood. This clonotype originated in a man aged 18 to 30 with Graves' hyperthyroidism. Here the CDR3 reads CATVNTEAFF. In nucleotides, the CDR3 is TGTGCCACAGTGAACACTGAAGCTTTCTTT. Full variable domain (remainder filled in from reference TRBV7-3 and TRBJ1-1): GAGVSQTPSNKVTEKGKYVELRCDPISGHTALYWYRQSLGQGPEFLIYFQGTGAADDSGLPNDRFFAVRPEGSVSTLKIQRTERGDSAVYLCATVNTEAFFGQGTRLTVV.